The 25 T cell receptor beta chains in this list originate from one sample, sequenced in a study of cytomegalovirus exposure and HLA in healthy donors. PCR was performed using 60 Vbeta and 13 Jbeta primers. Using immunoSEQ multiplex PCR, the repertoire was profiled, and TCRdb retains in-frame clones only, with some absent. The table shows about 140,000 clones, with 65% to 90% occurring only once. The sequenced material came from PBMCs. All receptors derive from a female donor in good health and CMV-seronegative.

The genes are TRBV2 and TRBJ1-5, with 9 positions matching TRBD1. The germline V gene encodes CDR1 SNHLY and CDR2 FYNNEI. V lost 7 bases, J lost 3 bases, and 4 bases stayed unmatched. CDR3 length: 14 residues. CDR3 in DNA: TGTGCCAGCAAGGGACAGGGCGACAATCAGCCCCAGCATTTT. Translated: CASKGQGDNQPQHF.

This chain links TRBV27 with TRBJ1-6; maybe TRBD1 (5 bases). CDR3 length: 14 amino acids. V was shortened by 4 bases and J by 5 bases, with 9 bases between the two germline ends. The germline V gene encodes CDR1 MNHEY and CDR2 SMNVEV (reference sequence). CDR3 nucleotides: TGTGCCAGCAGTTATCGACAGAATAATTCACCCCTCCACTTT. It codes for CASSYRQNNSPLHF.

The V gene is TRBV19, the J gene TRBJ1-2; no clear D. The CDR3 loop spans 12 amino acids. The germline gives CDR1 LNHDA, CDR2 SQIVND (reference sequence). V was pared by 8 bases and J by 1 base, with 8 bases between. The CDR3 reads CASGPDNYGYTF. CDR3 in DNA: TGTGCCAGTGGCCCCGATAACTATGGCTACACCTTC.

The chain has TRBV18 and TRBJ1-1, with D perhaps TRBD1 (6 bases). V lost 6 bases, J lost 0 bases, and 11 bases lay in between. Germline CDR1 and CDR2: KGHSH and LQKENI. The CDR3 covers 14 residues. CDR3 nucleotide sequence: TGTGCCAGCTCCCCGACAGGCATGAACACTGAAGCTTTCTTT. Its protein product is CASSPTGMNTEAFF. Complete variable domain (other parts from reference TRBV18 and TRBJ1-1): NAGVMQNPRHLVRRRGQEARLRCSPMKGHSHVYWYRQLPEEGLKFMVYLQKENIIDESGMPKERFSAEFPKEGPSILRIQQVVRGDSAAYFCASSPTGMNTEAFFGQGTRLTVV.

The rearrangement links TRBV6-5 to TRBJ2-7; a weak D match, TRBD2 (6 bases). Trimming took off 5 bases at V and 6 bases at J, with 8 bases between the two ends. The CDR3 spans 11 residues. Germline loops: CDR1 MNHEY, CDR2 SVGAGI. The CDR3 protein is CASSRGGEQYF. The CDR3 bases are TGTGCCAGCAGTAGGGGAGGCGAGCAGTACTTC.

The chain couples TRBV6-4 to TRBJ1-5; the match to TRBD1 covers 8 bases. In germline, CDR1 is MRHNA, CDR2 SNTAGT. V shed 4 bases and J 6 bases; nucleotides not matched to a gene: 5. The CDR3 is made up of 14 amino acids. CDR3 bases: TGTGCCAGCAGTGGCAGGACAGGGAGTCAGCCCCAGCATTTT. Translation gives CASSGRTGSQPQHF.

The V call is TRBV5-6, the J call TRBJ2-7; 9 bases fit TRBD1. Germline V gives CDR1 SGHDT, CDR2 YYEEEE. Trimming took 5 bases from V and 0 from J; bases not matched to a gene: 3. The CDR3 consists of 14 residues. The CDR3 here is CASSTGGFSYEQYF. For the CDR3, the DNA is TGTGCCAGCAGTACAGGGGGCTTCTCCTACGAGCAGTACTTC.

The chain couples TRBV27 to TRBJ2-7; 8 bases are a match to TRBD1. The CDR3 has 14 amino acids. J lost 3 bases, V lost 1 base, and 2 bases had no gene match. From germline, CDR1 is MNHEY and CDR2 SMNVEV (reference sequence). The CDR3 coding sequence is TGTGCCAGCAGTTTATATGGGACAGGCTACGAGCAGTACTTC. This translates into CASSLYGTGYEQYF.

V is TRBV2 and J is TRBJ1-4; the match to TRBD1 covers 9 bases. This CDR3 comprises 15 residues. Germline V CDR1 and CDR2: SNHLY, FYNNEI. V lost 9 bases to trimming and J lost 7 bases; unmatched junction nucleotides: 12. The CDR3 DNA follows: TGTGCCAGTATCCCCGGACAGGGGAGCAGTGAAAAACTGTTTTTT. Protein sequence: CASIPGQGSSEKLFF.

The rearrangement joins TRBV29-1 to TRBJ1-1; possible D gene TRBD1, 6 bases. Germline lookup yields CDR1 SQVTM and CDR2 ANQGSEA. The V and J ends lost 4 bases and 1 base respectively, with 13 bases between them. CDR3 length: 14 amino acids. CDR3 sequence: CSVAWTDSNTEAFF. For the CDR3, the DNA is TGCAGCGTTGCCTGGACAGACTCGAACACTGAAGCTTTCTTT.

The chain is built from TRBV7-9 and TRBJ1-5; 7 nucleotides align to TRBD1. With 1 base clipped from V and 3 bases from J, the junction kept 6 bases outside the gene matches. The V gene's germline CDR1 is SEHNR and CDR2 FQNEAQ (reference sequence). The CDR3 is 16 amino acids. CDR3 in DNA: TGTGCCAGCAGCTTAGAACAGGGGTTTTCCAATCAGCCCCAGCATTTT. It yields the protein CASSLEQGFSNQPQHF.

The J gene is TRBJ1-1, the V gene TRBV10-1; D call uncertain. Trimming pared 7 bases from V and 5 bases from J, leaving 14 bases between. This CDR3 contains 13 residues. Germline CDR1 and CDR2: WNHNN and SYGVQD (reference sequence). The CDR3 region is CASKMTGGTEAFF. The DNA of the CDR3 is TGCGCCAGCAAAATGACGGGAGGAACTGAAGCTTTCTTT.

The rearrangement uses TRBV5-4 and TRBJ2-7; 7 positions agree with TRBD1. Germline values: CDR1 SGHNT, CDR2 YYREEE (reference sequence). The CDR3 is 13 amino acids. The ends lost 1 base at V and 5 bases at J; junction bases unmatched: 3. CDR3 residues: CASSLRGGNEQYF. The CDR3 nucleotides read TGTGCCAGCAGCTTGAGAGGGGGCAACGAGCAGTACTTC.

This clone occurred a few times. The chain uses TRBV29-1 and TRBJ1-1; a possible D gene is TRBD1 (6 bases). V lost 3 bases and J lost 3, with 14 bases in between. This CDR3 region has 14 residues. CDR1 is SQVTM and CDR2 is ANQGSEA in the germline V gene. CDR3 sequence: CSVDGRQDDTEAFF. Here the CDR3 DNA reads TGCAGCGTTGATGGGCGACAGGACGACACTGAAGCTTTCTTT.

The CDR3 loop reads CASSFSGTDNQPQHF. The CDR3 region has the DNA TGTGCCAGCAGTTTCTCCGGGACAGACAATCAGCCCCAGCATTTT. The chain recombines TRBV28 with TRBJ1-5; the match to TRBD1 covers 7 bases. Germline V lookup: CDR1 MDHEN, CDR2 SYDVKM. The ends lost 3 bases at V and 3 bases at J; junction bases unmatched: 5. The CDR3 is made up of 15 amino acids.

The rearrangement links TRBV6-1 to TRBJ1-4; TRBD1 matches at 10 bases. Losses at the gene ends were 4 bases for V and 7 bases for J; bases not matched to a gene: 12. The CDR3 is 17 amino acids. Germline V gene lookup returns CDR1 MNHNS and CDR2 SASEGT. The CDR3 sequence is CASSGRTGGPRLEKLFF. CDR3 coding DNA: TGTGCCAGCAGTGGCCGGACAGGGGGGCCCCGGCTTGAAAAACTGTTTTTT.

The gene calls are TRBV15 and TRBJ1-3; the match to TRBD1 covers 7 bases. Germline V gene data show CDR1 as LNHNV and CDR2 as YYDKDF (reference sequence). CDR3 size: 14 residues. The ends lost 5 bases at V and 6 bases at J; junction bases unmatched: 7. CDR3 amino acids: CATSVGTVKNTIYF. CDR3 coding DNA: TGTGCCACCAGCGTTGGGACAGTTAAAAACACCATATATTTT.

There are a few counts of this clone. The rearrangement joins TRBV6-6 to TRBJ2-2; tentative D call: TRBD1 (6 bases). The CDR3 has 15 residues. Trimming took off 0 bases at V and 4 bases at J, with 9 bases between the two ends. Germline values: CDR1 MNHNY, CDR2 SVGAGI (reference sequence). CDR3 DNA: TGTGCCAGCAGTTACTCGCAGGGGCTCACCGGGGAGCTGTTTTTT. Its translation is CASSYSQGLTGELFF.

The chain has TRBV6-5 and TRBJ1-5; D perhaps matches TRBD1 (5 bases). The CDR3 extends over 14 amino acids. V dropped 2 bases and J dropped 7 bases, with 12 bases sitting between them. Looked up from germline, CDR1 is MNHEY and CDR2 is SVGAGI. The CDR3 sequence: CASSYKGPEQPQHF. CDR3 sequence (DNA): TGTGCCAGCAGTTACAAGGGGCCGGAGCAGCCCCAGCATTTT.

The rearrangement uses TRBV5-1 and TRBJ2-3, with 7 positions matching TRBD2. Per germline, CDR1 SGHRS and CDR2 YFSETQ. The CDR3 spans 15 residues. Unmatched junction bases numbered 12, after V lost 4 bases and J lost 7 bases. The chain's CDR3 is CASSPGTTRSYTQYF. The DNA for the CDR3 is TGCGCCAGCAGCCCCGGGACTACAAGGTCTTATACGCAGTATTTT. Supplemented by reference TRBV5-1 and TRBJ2-3, the full variable domain reads KAGVTQTPRYLIKTRGQQVTLSCSPISGHRSVSWYQQTPGQGLQFLFEYFSETQRNKGNFPGRFSGRQFSNSRSEMNVSTLELGDSALYLCASSPGTTRSYTQYFGPGTRLTVL.

The rearrangement joins TRBV29-1 to TRBJ1-1; possibly TRBD1 for D (6 bases). CDR3 length: 10 residues. V shed 4 bases and J shed 7 bases, with 7 bases lying between them. Germline V gene sequence: CDR1 SQVTM, CDR2 ANQGSEA. The CDR3 DNA is TGCAGCGTTGGGACAGTTGAAGCTTTCTTT. Translation: CSVGTVEAFF.

The chain joins TRBV27 to TRBJ2-5, with TRBD2 as a possible D gene (6 bases). Between the trimmed V and J ends, which lost 5 bases and 5 bases, there was a span of 24 bases. The CDR3 is made up of 17 amino acids. CDR1 MNHEY and CDR2 SMNVEV come from the germline V gene (reference sequence). CDR3 loop: CASSLGHPGLLVETQYF. CDR3 DNA sequence: TGTGCCAGCAGTCTCGGCCACCCGGGACTCTTGGTCGAGACCCAGTACTTC.

Of note for this clone: The junction departs from the called germline gene at one end, perhaps through a read error. This rearrangement joins TRBV29-1 to TRBJ2-2; D not certain. The CDR3 runs 13 residues. Germline CDR1 reads SQVTM; CDR2 reads ANQGSEA. The CDR3 nucleotides read TGCAGCGTCGAAGACTCGAACACCGGGGAGCTGTTTTTT. This codes for CSVEDSNTGELFF.

The rearrangement links TRBV28 to TRBJ2-1; 7 bases are a match to TRBD2. V trimming: 6 bases; J trimming: 8 bases; junction bases outside the gene matches: 16. CDR1 MDHEN and CDR2 SYDVKM come from the germline V gene. The CDR3 spans 16 residues. The CDR3 DNA reads as TGTGCCAGCAGCCGCAGAGCGGGATGGGAGGGTGATGAGCAGTTCTTC. Its translation is CASSRRAGWEGDEQFF.

In its sample, this clone was seen once. The gene calls are TRBV6-5 and TRBJ1-3, with D hard to call. V shed 8 bases and J shed 4 bases, with 18 bases lying between them. The CDR3 loop spans 15 amino acids. Germline V gives CDR1 MNHEY, CDR2 SVGAGI. The CDR3 nucleotides are TGTGCCAGCTCCCTCACAGAGGGTCGGGGAAACACCATATATTTT. This sequence encodes CASSLTEGRGNTIYF.